The following is a T cell receptor beta chain sequence with its context. Its antigen remains unidentified. The missing CDR3 end, 3 residues past where the read stops, is filled in from the germline J gene. The record originates from a study of T cells in women clearing cervical HPV infection. Study-wide points: Repertoire richness, not evenness, was significantly elevated in CIN3+ cases versus controls. Combining TCR richness with V gene abundances gave approximately 0.84 AUC.

All participants had a single incident cervical HPV16 infection, and prevalent HPV16 infections were excluded. Profiled with immunoSEQ multiplex PCR; TCRdb holds only in-frame clones, not every one. In all, the sample yields 25,000 to 35,000 clones. From germline, CDR1 is SGHRS and CDR2 YFSETQ. The CDR3 loop spans 17 amino acids. The rearrangement links TRBV5-1 to TRBJ2-5; 10 positions agree with TRBD2. Sequencing was carried out using blood buffy coat. The TCR was taken from a woman between 18 and 75 years old with a cervical HPV16 infection that either progressed to CIN3+ or cleared (not recorded which). The DNA read from the CDR3 is TGCGCCAGCAGCTTAGAAATTCTAGCGGGGGACGGAGATACC. Its translation is CASSLEILAGDGDT. The CDR3 reads in full as CASSLEILAGDGDTQYF.